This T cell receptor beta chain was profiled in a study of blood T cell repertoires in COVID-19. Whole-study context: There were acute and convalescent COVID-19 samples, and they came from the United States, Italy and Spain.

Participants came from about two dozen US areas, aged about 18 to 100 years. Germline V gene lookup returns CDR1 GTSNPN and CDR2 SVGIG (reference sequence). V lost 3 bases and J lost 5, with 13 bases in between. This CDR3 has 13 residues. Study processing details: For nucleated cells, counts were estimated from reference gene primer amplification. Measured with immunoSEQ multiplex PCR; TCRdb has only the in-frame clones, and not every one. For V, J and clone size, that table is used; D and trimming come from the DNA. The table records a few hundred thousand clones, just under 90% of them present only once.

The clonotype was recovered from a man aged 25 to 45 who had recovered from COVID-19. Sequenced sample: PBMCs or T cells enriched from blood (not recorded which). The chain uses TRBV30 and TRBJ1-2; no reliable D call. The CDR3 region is CAWRPDRGYGYTF. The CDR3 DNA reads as TGTGCCTGGAGGCCGGACCGGGGATATGGCTACACCTTC.